A single sample gave rise to the 10 T cell receptor beta chains below, sequenced in a study of T cell responses to AZD1222 COVID-19 vaccine. Clones were sequenced by immunoSEQ multiplex PCR, and TCRdb holds only the in-frame ones, with some missing. The sample has tens of thousands of clones, about 89% seen once; the top ten hold approximately 7%. The specimen comprised peripheral blood, sampled on day 0 of AZD1222 vaccination. These TCRs come from an adult in good health.

The gene calls are TRBV4-1 and TRBJ1-2; D not resolved. Trimming shortened V by 3 bases and J by 4 bases, and 9 bases separated the two germline ends. Germline V gene data show CDR1 as MGHRA and CDR2 as YSYEKL. The CDR3 is 13 residues long. CDR3 nucleotides: TGCGCCAGCAGCCATACAGTTCCCTATGGCTACACCTTC. This sequence encodes CASSHTVPYGYTF.

The chain links TRBV7-2 to TRBJ1-2; the D gene is possibly TRBD1 (6 bases). This CDR3 has 16 amino acids. V gave up 0 bases and J gave up 7 bases, with 18 bases separating them. Germline V CDR1 and CDR2: SGHTA, FQGNSA. For the CDR3, the DNA is TGTGCCAGCAGCTTAGCGCCCGGACAGCCTTGGGGTGGCTACACCTTC. Translation: CASSLAPGQPWGGYTF.

The CDR3 spells CASRDREYNQPQHF. CDR3 in DNA: TGTGCCAGCAGGGACAGGGAATACAATCAGCCCCAGCATTTT. The rearrangement links TRBV28 to TRBJ1-5; 8 bases align to TRBD1. The CDR3 contains 14 residues. CDR1 and CDR2 from the germline V gene are MDHEN and SYDVKM. V gave up 6 bases and J gave up 3 bases; unmatched junction bases: 4.

The chain has TRBV6-5 and TRBJ1-1; D possibly corresponds to TRBD1 (5 bases). This CDR3 region has 12 residues. CDR1 and CDR2 from the germline V gene are MNHEY and SVGAGI. V was pared by 7 bases and J by 11 bases, with 17 bases between. In DNA form, the CDR3 reads TGTGCCAGCACTACCGTGGGGGAGGGGGCTTTCTTT. Protein product: CASTTVGEGAFF.

In nucleotides, the CDR3 is TGTGCCAGCAGTTTATCCACAGGGAGTTATCTTGACTATGGCTACACCTTC. Amino acids: CASSLSTGSYLDYGYTF. The rearrangement links TRBV28 to TRBJ1-2; weak D call: TRBD1 (6 bases). This CDR3 is 17 amino acids long. Trimming shortened V by 1 base and J by 3 bases, and 18 bases separated the two germline ends. Germline values: CDR1 MDHEN, CDR2 SYDVKM.

V is TRBV4-1 and J is TRBJ1-1; TRBD1 matches at 11 bases. This CDR3 has 21 residues. V lost 0 bases to trimming and J lost 6 bases; unmatched junction nucleotides: 21. Germline values: CDR1 MGHRA, CDR2 YSYEKL. This CDR3 is CASSQDSDLTGTGGKGSEAFF. CDR3 nucleotide sequence: TGCGCCAGCAGCCAAGATTCGGACCTTACCGGGACAGGGGGGAAGGGGTCTGAAGCTTTCTTT.

This clone came up once. V usage is TRBV5-1 and J usage is TRBJ1-1; D is ambiguous. The CDR3 is 15 amino acids. Between the trimmed V and J ends, which lost 4 bases and 7 bases, there was a span of 20 bases. Germline CDR1 is SGHRS and CDR2 is YFSETQ. DNA of the CDR3: TGCGCCAGCAGCCAGGAGAGGGCCGGGGTCAATGAAGCTTTCTTT. Protein: CASSQERAGVNEAFF.

The chain combines TRBV28 with TRBJ2-1, with TRBD2 matching over 7 bases. Trimming removed 7 bases from V and 7 bases from J; junction bases left unmatched: 16. This CDR3 contains 16 residues. Germline V gene lookup returns CDR1 MDHEN and CDR2 SYDVKM. DNA for the CDR3: TGTGCCAGCACCTCCCCTCCGGGGGAGGGCCAAAATGAGCAGTTCTTC. This translates into CASTSPPGEGQNEQFF.

This chain's CDR3 is CASSPGTSGYEQYF. Written as DNA, the CDR3 is TGTGCCAGCAGTCCCGGGACTAGCGGCTACGAGCAGTACTTC. The V call is TRBV6-5, the J call TRBJ2-7; 11 bases agree with TRBD2. The CDR3 has 14 amino acids. CDR1 and CDR2 (germline): MNHEY, SVGAGI. Trimming removed 5 bases from V and 3 bases from J; junction bases left unmatched: 3.

The J gene is TRBJ2-7, the V gene TRBV3-1 (or the pseudogene TRBV3-2); D might be TRBD1 (6 bases). This CDR3 has 17 amino acids. Deletions cut 0 bases from V and 2 bases from J, with 17 bases between. Germline V CDR1 and CDR2: LGHDT, YNNKEL (reference sequence). CDR3 region: CASSQEPGQHGAYEQYF. CDR3 DNA: TGTGCCAGCAGCCAAGAGCCAGGACAGCACGGGGCCTACGAGCAGTACTTC.